This T cell receptor (beta chain) appears in the sequencing data of a study of T cell changes during pregnancy in multiple sclerosis. Some clones are missing from TCRdb's copy, which holds only in-frame ones; the method was immunoSEQ multiplex PCR. The sample consists of 60,000 to 75,000 clones, 92% of them appearing once. The CDR3 sequence is 14 residues long. V lost 3 bases, J lost 6 bases, and 9 bases lay in between. The germline V gene has CDR1 SGHAT and CDR2 FQNNGV. This clone was observed a few times. The sequencing used peripheral blood, collected in the second trimester of pregnancy. The chain has TRBV11-2 and TRBJ1-6; D not certain. This receptor was identified in a female donor with multiple sclerosis, enrolled in a pregnancy study. DNA of the CDR3: TGTGCCAGCAGCTTTAAGGAGTTTAATTCACCCCTCCACTTT. Translating it yields CASSFKEFNSPLHF.